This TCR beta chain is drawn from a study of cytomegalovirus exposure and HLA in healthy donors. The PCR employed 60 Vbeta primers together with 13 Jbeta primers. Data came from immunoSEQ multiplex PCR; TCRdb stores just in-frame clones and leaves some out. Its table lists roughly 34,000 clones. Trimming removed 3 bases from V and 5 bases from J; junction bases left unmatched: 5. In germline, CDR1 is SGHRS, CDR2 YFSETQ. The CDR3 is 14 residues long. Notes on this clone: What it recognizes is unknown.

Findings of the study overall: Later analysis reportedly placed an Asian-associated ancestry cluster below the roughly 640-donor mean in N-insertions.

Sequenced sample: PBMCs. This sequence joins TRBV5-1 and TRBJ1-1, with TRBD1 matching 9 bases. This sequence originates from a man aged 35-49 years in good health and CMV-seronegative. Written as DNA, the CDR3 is TGCGCCAGCAGCTCAGGACAGGGGTGGACTGAAGCTTTCTTT. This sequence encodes CASSSGQGWTEAFF. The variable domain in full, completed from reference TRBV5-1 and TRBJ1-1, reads KAGVTQTPRYLIKTRGQQVTLSCSPISGHRSVSWYQQTPGQGLQFLFEYFSETQRNKGNFPGRFSGRQFSNSRSEMNVSTLELGDSALYLCASSSGQGWTEAFFGQGTRLTVV.